This T cell receptor beta chain was recorded in a study of blood T cell repertoires in COVID-19. Turning to the study itself: The study drew acute and convalescent COVID-19 samples from the United States, Italy and Spain. PBMCs, B-cell-depleted T cells, or T cells were the source of the cDNA or gDNA that made up the material.

V shed 2 bases and J shed 8 bases, with 15 bases lying between them. The CDR3 runs 15 residues. Germline CDR1 is SNHLY and CDR2 is FYNNEI. Assay: immunoSEQ multiplex PCR; the TCRdb copy retains only in-frame clones and omits some. This table holds some 200,000 clones, more than 70% found once. This receptor was identified in a woman aged 55-70 years with acute or convalescent COVID-19. The material sequenced was peripheral blood. The V call is TRBV2, the J call TRBJ1-4; the D gene is possibly TRBD1 (6 bases). CDR3 amino acids: CASSEQGSQIEKLFF. In nucleotides, the CDR3 is TGTGCCAGCAGTGAACAGGGGTCCCAAATCGAAAAACTGTTTTTT.